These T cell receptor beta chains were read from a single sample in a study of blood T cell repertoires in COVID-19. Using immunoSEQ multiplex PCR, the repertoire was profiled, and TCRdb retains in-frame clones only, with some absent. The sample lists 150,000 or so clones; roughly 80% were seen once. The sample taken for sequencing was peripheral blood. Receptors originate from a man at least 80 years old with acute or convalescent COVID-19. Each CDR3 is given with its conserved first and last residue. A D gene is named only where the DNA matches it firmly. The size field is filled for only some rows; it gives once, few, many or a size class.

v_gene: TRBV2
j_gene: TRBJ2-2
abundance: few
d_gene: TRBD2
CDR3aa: CASSSPGGGRNTGELFF
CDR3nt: TGTGCCAGCAGTAGCCCCGGGGGGGGTCGGAACACCGGGGAGCTGTTTTTT

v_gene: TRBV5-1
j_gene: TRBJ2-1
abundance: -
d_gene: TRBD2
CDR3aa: CASSSLAGETNEQFF
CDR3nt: TGCGCCAGCAGCTCACTAGCGGGGGAAACCAATGAGCAGTTCTTC

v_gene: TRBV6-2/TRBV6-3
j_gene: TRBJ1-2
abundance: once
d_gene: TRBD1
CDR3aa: CASSPPRDRGRGYTF
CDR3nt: TGTGCCAGCAGCCCACCCCGGGACAGGGGGCGAGGCTACACCTTC

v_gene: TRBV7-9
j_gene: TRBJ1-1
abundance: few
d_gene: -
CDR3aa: CASSPYRGTEAFF
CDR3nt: TGTGCCAGCAGCCCATACCGGGGCACTGAAGCTTTCTTT

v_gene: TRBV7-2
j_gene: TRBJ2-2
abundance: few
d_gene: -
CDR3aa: CASSPRIITANTGELFF
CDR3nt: TGTGCCAGCAGCCCCAGGATCATCACCGCGAACACCGGGGAGCTGTTTTTT

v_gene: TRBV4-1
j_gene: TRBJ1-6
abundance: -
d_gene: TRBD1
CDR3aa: CASSQPGTGRGSPLHF
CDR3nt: TGCGCCAGCAGCCAACCTGGGACAGGTCGAGGTTCACCCCTCCACTTT

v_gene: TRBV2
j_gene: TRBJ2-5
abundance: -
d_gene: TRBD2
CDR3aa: CASSESRLADQETQYF
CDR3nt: TGTGCCAGCAGTGAATCCCGACTAGCGGATCAAGAGACCCAGTACTTC

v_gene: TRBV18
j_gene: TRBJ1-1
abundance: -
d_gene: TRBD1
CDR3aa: CAGSPSGQGAEAFF
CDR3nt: TGTGCCGGCTCACCATCGGGACAGGGGGCTGAAGCTTTCTTT

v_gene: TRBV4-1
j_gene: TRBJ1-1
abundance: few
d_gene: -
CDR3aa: CASSGLRSPEAFF
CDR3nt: TGCGCCAGCAGCGGCCTGCGGTCCCCCGAGGCTTTCTTT

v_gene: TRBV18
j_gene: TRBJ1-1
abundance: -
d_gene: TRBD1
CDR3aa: CASSYRGDTEAFF
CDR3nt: TGTGCCAGCTCATACAGGGGGGATACTGAAGCTTTCTTT

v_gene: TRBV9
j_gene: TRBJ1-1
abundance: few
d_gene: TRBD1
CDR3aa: CASSYNSGQGANAFF
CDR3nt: TGTGCCAGCAGCTACAATAGTGGGCAGGGGGCGAATGCTTTCTTT

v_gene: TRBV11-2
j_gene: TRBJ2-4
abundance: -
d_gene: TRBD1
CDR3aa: CASSLAQGQGNIQYF
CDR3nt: TGTGCCAGCAGCTTAGCACAAGGACAGGGAAACATTCAGTACTTC

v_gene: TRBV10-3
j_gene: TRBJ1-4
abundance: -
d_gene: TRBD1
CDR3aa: CAISDGDRANEKLFF
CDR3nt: TGTGCCATCAGTGATGGGGACAGGGCTAATGAAAAACTGTTTTTT

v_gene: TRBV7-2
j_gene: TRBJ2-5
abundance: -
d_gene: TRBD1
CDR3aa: CASSFQGAETQYF
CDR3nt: TGTGCCAGCAGCTTCCAGGGGGCAGAGACCCAGTACTTC

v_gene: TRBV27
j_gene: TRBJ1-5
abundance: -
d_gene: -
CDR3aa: CASSFNRDSNQPQHF
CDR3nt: TGTGCCAGCAGTTTCAACAGAGATAGCAATCAGCCCCAGCATTTT

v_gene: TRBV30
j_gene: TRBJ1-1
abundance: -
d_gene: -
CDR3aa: CAWSVGVGTEAFF
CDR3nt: TGTGCCTGGAGTGTAGGGGTGGGGACTGAAGCTTTCTTT

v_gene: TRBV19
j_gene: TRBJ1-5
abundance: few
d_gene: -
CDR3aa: CASSMGGPQPQHF
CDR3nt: TGTGCCAGTAGTATGGGGGGGCCTCAGCCCCAGCATTTT

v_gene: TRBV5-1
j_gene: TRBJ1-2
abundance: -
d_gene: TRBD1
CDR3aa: CASGETGIYGYTF
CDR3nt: TGCGCCAGCGGGGAGACAGGGATCTATGGCTACACCTTC

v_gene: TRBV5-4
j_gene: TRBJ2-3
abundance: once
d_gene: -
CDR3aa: CASSLGRATDTQYF
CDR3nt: TGTGCCAGCAGCTTGGGCAGGGCAACAGATACGCAGTATTTT

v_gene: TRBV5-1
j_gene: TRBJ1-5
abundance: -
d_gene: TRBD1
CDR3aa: CASSQGGQGADQPQHF
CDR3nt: TGCGCCAGCAGCCAAGGGGGACAGGGGGCGGATCAGCCCCAGCATTTT

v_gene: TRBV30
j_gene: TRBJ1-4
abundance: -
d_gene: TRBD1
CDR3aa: CAWSQQGAGEKLFF
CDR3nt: TGTGCCTGGAGCCAACAGGGGGCAGGAGAAAAACTGTTTTTT

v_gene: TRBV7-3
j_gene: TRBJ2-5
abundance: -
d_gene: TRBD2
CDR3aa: CASSLSAGGRETQYF
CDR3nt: TGTGCCAGCAGCTTATCAGCGGGGGGGCGAGAGACCCAGTACTTC

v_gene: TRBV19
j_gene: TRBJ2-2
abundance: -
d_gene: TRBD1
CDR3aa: CASQPQDRGFGELFF
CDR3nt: TGTGCCAGTCAGCCCCAGGACAGGGGATTCGGGGAGCTGTTTTTT

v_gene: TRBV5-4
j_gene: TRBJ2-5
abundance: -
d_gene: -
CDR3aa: CASSLPGTRLGGETQYF
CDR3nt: TGTGCCAGCAGCTTGCCAGGGACCCGCTTGGGGGGAGAGACCCAGTACTTC

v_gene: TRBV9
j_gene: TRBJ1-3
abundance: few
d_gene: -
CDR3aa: CASRLQVSGNTIYF
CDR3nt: TGTGCCAGTCGGTTGCAGGTCTCTGGAAACACCATATATTTT

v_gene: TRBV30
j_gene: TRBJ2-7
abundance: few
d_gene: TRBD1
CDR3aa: CAWNRDRGGEQYF
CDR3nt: TGTGCCTGGAACCGGGACAGGGGGGGCGAGCAGTACTTC

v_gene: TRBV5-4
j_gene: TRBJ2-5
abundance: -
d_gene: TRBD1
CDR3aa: CASSRGGQGIGETQYF
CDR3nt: TGTGCCAGCAGCAGAGGGGGACAGGGTATAGGGGAGACCCAGTACTTC

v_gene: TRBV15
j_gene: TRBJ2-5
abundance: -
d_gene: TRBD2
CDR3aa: CATSRGGGSGTQYF
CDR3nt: TGTGCCACCAGCAGAGGGGGGGGTAGCGGGACCCAGTACTTC

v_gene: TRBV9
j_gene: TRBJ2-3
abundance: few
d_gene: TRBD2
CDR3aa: CASSVGLAGVGDTQYF
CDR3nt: TGTGCCAGCAGCGTAGGGCTAGCGGGGGTCGGTGATACGCAGTATTTT

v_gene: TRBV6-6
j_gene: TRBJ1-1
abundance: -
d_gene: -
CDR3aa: CASSYGGAYTEAFF
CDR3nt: TGTGCCAGCAGTTACGGAGGGGCTTACACTGAAGCTTTCTTT

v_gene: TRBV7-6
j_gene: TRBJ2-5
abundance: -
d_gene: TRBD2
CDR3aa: CASSPGGLAGGYQETQYF
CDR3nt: TGTGCCAGCAGCCCAGGGGGACTAGCGGGTGGCTACCAAGAGACCCAGTACTTC

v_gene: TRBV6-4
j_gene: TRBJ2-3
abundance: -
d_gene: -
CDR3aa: CASSEQSTDTQYF
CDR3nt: TGTGCCAGCAGTGAACAGTCCACAGATACGCAGTATTTT

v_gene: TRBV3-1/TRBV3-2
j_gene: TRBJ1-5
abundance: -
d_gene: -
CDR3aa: CASSQGGSNQPQHF
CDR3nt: TGTGCCAGCAGCCAGGGCGGGTCGAATCAGCCCCAGCATTTT

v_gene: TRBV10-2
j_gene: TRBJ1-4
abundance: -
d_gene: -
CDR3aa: CASSETGKEKLFF
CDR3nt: TGCGCCAGCAGTGAGACAGGGAAGGAAAAACTGTTTTTT

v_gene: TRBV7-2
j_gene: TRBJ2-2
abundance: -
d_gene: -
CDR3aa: CASSLGFGGELFF
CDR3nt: TGTGCCAGCAGCCTCGGGTTTGGCGGGGAGCTGTTTTTT

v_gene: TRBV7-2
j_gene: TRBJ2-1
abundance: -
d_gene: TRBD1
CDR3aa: CASSYGGTGDNEQFF
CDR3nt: TGTGCCAGCAGCTATGGGGGGACAGGTGATAATGAGCAGTTCTTC

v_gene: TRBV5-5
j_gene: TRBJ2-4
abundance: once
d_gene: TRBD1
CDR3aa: CASSPGGTGDIQYF
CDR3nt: TGTGCCAGCAGCCCGGGAGGGACAGGGGACATTCAGTACTTC

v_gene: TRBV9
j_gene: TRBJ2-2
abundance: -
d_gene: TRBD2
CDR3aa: CASSPWGAGGSATGELFF
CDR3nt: TGTGCCAGCAGCCCCTGGGGCGCGGGGGGGTCGGCCACCGGGGAGCTGTTTTTT

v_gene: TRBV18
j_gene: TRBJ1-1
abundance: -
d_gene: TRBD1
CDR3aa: CASSPADRVSEAFF
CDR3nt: TGTGCCAGCTCACCAGCTGACAGGGTTTCTGAAGCTTTCTTT

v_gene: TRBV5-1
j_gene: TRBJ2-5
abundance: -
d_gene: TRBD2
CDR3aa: CASSLGGGGPGETQYF
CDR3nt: TGCGCCAGCAGCTTGGGTGGCGGGGGGCCTGGAGAGACCCAGTACTTC

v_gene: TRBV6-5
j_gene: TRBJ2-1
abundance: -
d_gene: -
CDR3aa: CASSYVTTAFNEQFF
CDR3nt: TGTGCCAGCAGTTACGTGACTACCGCTTTCAATGAGCAGTTCTTC

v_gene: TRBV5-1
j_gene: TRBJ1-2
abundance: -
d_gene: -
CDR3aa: CASSLGTTQGYTF
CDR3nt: TGCGCCAGCAGCTTGGGGACTACCCAAGGCTACACCTTC

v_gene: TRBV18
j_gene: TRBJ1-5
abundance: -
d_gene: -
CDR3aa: CASSPSEYQPQHF
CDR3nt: TGTGCCAGCTCACCATCCGAGTATCAGCCCCAGCATTTT

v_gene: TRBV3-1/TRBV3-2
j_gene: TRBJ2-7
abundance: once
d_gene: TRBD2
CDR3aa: CASSQRSGGPQRKYF
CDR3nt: TGTGCCAGCAGCCAAAGGAGCGGGGGGCCCCAGCGTAAGTACTTC

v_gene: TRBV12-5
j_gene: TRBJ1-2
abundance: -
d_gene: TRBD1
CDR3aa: CASAIGQGGRNYGYTF
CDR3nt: TGTGCTAGTGCCATCGGACAGGGCGGCCGAAACTATGGCTACACCTTC

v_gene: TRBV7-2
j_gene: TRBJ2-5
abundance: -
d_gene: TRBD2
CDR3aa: CASSLGGGQETQYF
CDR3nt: TGTGCCAGCAGCTTGGGGGGGGGCCAAGAGACCCAGTACTTC

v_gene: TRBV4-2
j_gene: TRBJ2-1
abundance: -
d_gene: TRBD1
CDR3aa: CASSQPGQGANEQFF
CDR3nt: TGTGCCAGCAGCCAACCCGGACAGGGGGCGAATGAGCAGTTCTTC

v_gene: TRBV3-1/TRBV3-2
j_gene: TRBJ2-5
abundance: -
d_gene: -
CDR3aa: CASSSWGRRETQYF
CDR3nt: TGTGCCAGCAGTTCTTGGGGGCGAAGAGAGACCCAGTACTTC

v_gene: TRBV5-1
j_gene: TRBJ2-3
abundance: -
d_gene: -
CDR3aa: CASSLGPTSADTQYF
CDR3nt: TGCGCCAGCAGCCTCGGTCCCACGAGCGCAGATACGCAGTATTTT

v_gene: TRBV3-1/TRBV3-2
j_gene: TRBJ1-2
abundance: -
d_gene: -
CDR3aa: CASSQVRAYGYTF
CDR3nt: TGTGCCAGCAGCCAAGTCAGGGCCTATGGCTACACCTTC

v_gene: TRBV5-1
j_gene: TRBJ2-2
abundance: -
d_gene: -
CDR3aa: CASSWGLTNTGELFF
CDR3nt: TGCGCCAGCAGCTGGGGGCTGACGAACACCGGGGAGCTGTTTTTT

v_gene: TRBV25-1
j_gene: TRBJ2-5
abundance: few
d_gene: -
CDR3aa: CASSPRTGRGETQYF
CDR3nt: TGTGCCAGCAGTCCCCGGACAGGGAGGGGAGAGACCCAGTACTTC

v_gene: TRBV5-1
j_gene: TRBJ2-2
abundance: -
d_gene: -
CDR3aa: CASSFQGGSGELFF
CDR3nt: TGCGCCAGCAGCTTTCAGGGAGGCTCCGGGGAGCTGTTTTTT